This T cell receptor beta chain was captured in a study of OX40 agonist ivuxolimab in advanced cancers. As for the study in general: Patients got intravenous ivuxolimab at 0.01 to 10 mg/kg every 2 weeks. Study-level points and caveats: Within 6 weeks, CD4+ and CD8+ blood T cells expanded clonally at 0.1 to 3.0 mg/kg.

Profiled with immunoSEQ multiplex PCR; TCRdb holds only in-frame clones, not every one. This sample has 77,000 or so clones, with approximately 81% found just once. V lost 5 bases, J lost 7 bases, and 15 bases lay in between. CDR3 length: 14 residues. The germline V gene encodes CDR1 SGHTA and CDR2 FQGNSA. Concerning this clone: Its cognate antigen is unknown.

This rearrangement joins TRBV7-2 to TRBJ2-1; D possibly corresponds to TRBD2 (6 bases). The clonotype was recovered from an adult with an advanced solid tumor such as melanoma, head and neck, liver or kidney cancer. Sample: CD4+ or CD8+ T cells sorted from blood, taken in a trial of the OX40 agonist ivuxolimab. In nucleotides, the CDR3 is TGTGCCAGCAGCCCCGGAGGGGTCGTGAATGAGCAGTTCTTC. This sequence encodes CASSPGGVVNEQFF.